This is a list of T cell receptor beta chains from one sample in a study of blood T cell repertoires in COVID-19. TCRdb's copy holds only in-frame clones and misses some; the assay was immunoSEQ multiplex PCR. Altogether 200,000 to 250,000 clones are present, 65% to 90% being singletons, with the ten largest covering around 1.7%. Sequences were obtained from PBMCs or T cells enriched from blood (not recorded which). Receptors were obtained from a man between 35 and 55 years old who had recovered from COVID-19. The CDR3 runs from the conserved cysteine through the conserved F or W. A D gene is named only where the DNA matches it firmly. Clone size appears in some rows only: once, few, many, or a class for an expanded clone.

V: TRBV7-9; size: .; J: TRBJ1-1; D: .; CDR3: CASSFGQGWNTEAFF; DNA: TGTGCCAGCAGCTTCGGTCAGGGTTGGAACACTGAAGCTTTCTTT
V: TRBV7-3; size: .; J: TRBJ2-2; D: TRBD1; CDR3: CASSLRQGNTGELFF; DNA: TGTGCCAGCAGCTTGCGACAGGGAAACACCGGGGAGCTGTTTTTT
V: TRBV9; size: .; J: TRBJ2-4; D: TRBD2; CDR3: CASSGVGGGVGNIQYF; DNA: TGTGCCAGCAGCGGGGTCGGCGGGGGGGTTGGAAACATTCAGTACTTC
V: TRBV27; size: .; J: TRBJ2-3; D: TRBD2; CDR3: CASSSRGGSDTQYF; DNA: TGTGCCAGCAGTAGCCGGGGAGGGTCGGATACGCAGTATTTT
V: TRBV6-5; size: few; J: TRBJ2-7; D: TRBD2; CDR3: CASRDAGDEQYF; DNA: TGTGCCAGCAGGGACGCGGGGGACGAGCAGTACTTC
V: TRBV5-1; size: few; J: TRBJ2-5; D: TRBD2; CDR3: CASSLVGLADQETQYF; DNA: TGCGCCAGCAGCTTGGTGGGACTAGCGGACCAAGAGACCCAGTACTTC
V: TRBV5-5; size: .; J: TRBJ1-2; D: TRBD1; CDR3: CASSRGTGEGYGYTF; DNA: TGTGCCAGCAGCCGGGGGACAGGGGAAGGCTATGGCTACACCTTC
V: TRBV3-1/TRBV3-2; size: .; J: TRBJ1-1; D: .; CDR3: CASSQDRFGGGKGTEAFF; DNA: TGTGCCAGCAGCCAAGATAGGTTCGGGGGAGGGAAAGGGACTGAAGCTTTCTTT
V: TRBV28; size: .; J: TRBJ2-7; D: .; CDR3: CASSPLVPSSYEQYF; DNA: TGTGCCAGCAGCCCACTAGTACCTAGCTCCTACGAGCAGTACTTC
V: TRBV27; size: .; J: TRBJ2-1; D: .; CDR3: CASSLQRAYHEQFF; DNA: TGTGCCAGCAGTCTCCAGAGGGCTTACCATGAGCAGTTCTTC
V: TRBV6-2/TRBV6-3; size: few; J: TRBJ2-4; D: .; CDR3: CASSYGAALIYIQYF; DNA: TGTGCCAGCAGTTACGGAGCAGCACTCATCTACATTCAGTACTTC
V: TRBV30; size: .; J: TRBJ1-2; D: .; CDR3: CAWSADDPPSGVYGYTF; DNA: TGTGCCTGGAGCGCAGATGACCCCCCGTCGGGGGTCTATGGCTACACCTTC
V: TRBV20-1; size: .; J: TRBJ2-3; D: .; CDR3: CSASGHSTDTQYF; DNA: TGCAGTGCTAGTGGACACAGCACAGATACGCAGTATTTT
V: TRBV23-1; size: .; J: TRBJ2-1; D: TRBD2; CDR3: CASGTPGGSRYNEQFF; DNA: TGCGCCAGCGGGACTCCGGGCGGGAGTAGGTACAATGAGCAGTTCTTC
V: TRBV7-9; size: once; J: TRBJ2-5; D: .; CDR3: CASSFAPAQRETQYF; DNA: TGTGCCAGCAGCTTCGCTCCCGCGCAGCGGGAGACCCAGTACTTC
V: TRBV7-2; size: .; J: TRBJ2-7; D: TRBD2; CDR3: CASSAGLAGSYEQYF; DNA: TGTGCCAGCAGCGCCGGACTAGCGGGCTCTTACGAGCAGTACTTC
V: TRBV4-3; size: .; J: TRBJ2-1; D: .; CDR3: CASSQDAQNEQFF; DNA: TGCGCCAGCAGCCAAGACGCACAGAATGAGCAGTTCTTC
V: TRBV6-2/TRBV6-3; size: once; J: TRBJ2-7; D: .; CDR3: CASSLRGHEQYF; DNA: TGTGCCAGCAGTCTGCGCGGCCACGAGCAGTACTTC
V: TRBV11-2; size: .; J: TRBJ1-1; D: TRBD1; CDR3: CASSWTGVNTEAFF; DNA: TGTGCCAGCAGCTGGACAGGGGTGAACACTGAAGCTTTCTTT
V: TRBV18; size: .; J: TRBJ1-2; D: TRBD1; CDR3: CASSPNTKLTGGFYGYTF; DNA: TGTGCCAGCTCACCGAACACAAAATTGACAGGGGGCTTCTATGGCTACACCTTC
V: TRBV9; size: .; J: TRBJ2-3; D: TRBD2; CDR3: CASSGSGGGTDTQYF; DNA: TGTGCCAGCAGCGGGAGCGGGGGGGGGACAGATACGCAGTATTTT
V: TRBV5-4; size: .; J: TRBJ2-5; D: .; CDR3: CASSSRDFQETQYF; DNA: TGTGCCAGCAGCTCCCGGGACTTCCAAGAGACCCAGTACTTC
V: TRBV3-1/TRBV3-2; size: .; J: TRBJ2-1; D: TRBD1; CDR3: CASSQVGQTGSEFF; DNA: TGTGCCAGCAGCCAAGTAGGACAGACAGGGAGTGAGTTCTTC
V: TRBV6-4; size: .; J: TRBJ1-1; D: .; CDR3: CASSDSGGNTEAFF; DNA: TGTGCCAGCAGTGACTCTGGCGGGAACACTGAAGCTTTCTTT
V: TRBV4-3; size: .; J: TRBJ1-2; D: TRBD1; CDR3: CASSQYGTGKNGYTF; DNA: TGCGCCAGCAGCCAGTATGGGACAGGGAAGAACGGCTACACCTTC
V: TRBV15; size: .; J: TRBJ2-7; D: TRBD2; CDR3: CATSRGSSGRGYEQYF; DNA: TGTGCCACCAGCAGAGGGTCTAGCGGGAGAGGATACGAGCAGTACTTC
V: TRBV9; size: .; J: TRBJ2-3; D: TRBD2; CDR3: CASSEVAGGSTQYF; DNA: TGTGCCAGCAGCGAGGTAGCGGGGGGTTCTACGCAGTATTTT
V: TRBV9; size: once; J: TRBJ1-4; D: .; CDR3: CASSETVAAGKGLFF; DNA: TGTGCCAGCAGCGAGACGGTGGCAGCCGGGAAAGGGCTGTTTTTT